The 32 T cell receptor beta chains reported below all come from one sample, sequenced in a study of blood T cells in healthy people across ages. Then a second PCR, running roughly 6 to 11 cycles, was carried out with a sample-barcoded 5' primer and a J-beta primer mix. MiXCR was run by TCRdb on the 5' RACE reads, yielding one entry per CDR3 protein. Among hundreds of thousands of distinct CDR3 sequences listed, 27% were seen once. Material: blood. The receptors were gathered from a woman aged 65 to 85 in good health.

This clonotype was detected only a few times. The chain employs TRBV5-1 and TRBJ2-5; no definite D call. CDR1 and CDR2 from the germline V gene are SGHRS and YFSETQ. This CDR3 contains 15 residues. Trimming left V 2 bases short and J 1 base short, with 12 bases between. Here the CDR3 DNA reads TGCGCCAGCAGCTTAACGGGTAATTCCCAAGAGACCCAGTACTTC. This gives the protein CASSLTGNSQETQYF.

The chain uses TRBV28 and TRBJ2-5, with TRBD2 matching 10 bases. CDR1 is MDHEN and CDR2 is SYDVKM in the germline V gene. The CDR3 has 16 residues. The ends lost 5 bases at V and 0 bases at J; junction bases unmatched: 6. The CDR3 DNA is TGTGCCAGCAGTCCGTTAGCGGGAGGACACCAAGAGACCCAGTACTTC. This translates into CASSPLAGGHQETQYF.

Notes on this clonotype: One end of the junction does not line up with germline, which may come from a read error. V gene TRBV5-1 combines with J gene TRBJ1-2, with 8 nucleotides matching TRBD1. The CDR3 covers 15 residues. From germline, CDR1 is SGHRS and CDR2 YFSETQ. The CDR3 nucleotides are TGCGCCAGCAGCTTGGACGGACAGGGAAACTATGCCTACACCTTC. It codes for CASSLDGQGNYAYTF.

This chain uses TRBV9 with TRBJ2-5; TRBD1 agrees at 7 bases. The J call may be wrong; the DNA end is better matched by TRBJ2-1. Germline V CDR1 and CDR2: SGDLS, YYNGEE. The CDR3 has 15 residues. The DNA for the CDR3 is TGTGCCAGCAGCGATGGCAACAGGGGCAGGGATGAGCAGTTCTTC. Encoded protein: CASSDGNRGRDEQFF.

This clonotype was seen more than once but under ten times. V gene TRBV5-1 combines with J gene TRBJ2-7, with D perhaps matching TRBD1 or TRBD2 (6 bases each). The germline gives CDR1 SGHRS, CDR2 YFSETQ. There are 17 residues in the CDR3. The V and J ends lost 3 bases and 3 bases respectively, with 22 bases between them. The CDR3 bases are TGCGCCAGCAGCTCGACGCGGTGGAGGGGGGAAAACTACGAGCAGTACTTC. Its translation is CASSSTRWRGENYEQYF.

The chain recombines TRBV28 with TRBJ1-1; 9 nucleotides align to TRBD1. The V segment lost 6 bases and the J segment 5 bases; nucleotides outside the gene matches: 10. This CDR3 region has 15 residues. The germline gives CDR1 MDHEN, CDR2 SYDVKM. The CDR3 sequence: CASSEMTGGNTEAFF. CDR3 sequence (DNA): TGTGCCAGCAGCGAGATGACAGGGGGAAATACTGAAGCTTTCTTT. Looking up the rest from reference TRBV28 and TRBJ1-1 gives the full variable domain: DVKVTQSSRYLVKRTGEKVFLECVQDMDHENMFWYRQDPGLGLRLIYFSYDVKMKEKGDIPEGYSVSREKKERFSLILESASTNQTSMYLCASSEMTGGNTEAFFGQGTRLTVV.

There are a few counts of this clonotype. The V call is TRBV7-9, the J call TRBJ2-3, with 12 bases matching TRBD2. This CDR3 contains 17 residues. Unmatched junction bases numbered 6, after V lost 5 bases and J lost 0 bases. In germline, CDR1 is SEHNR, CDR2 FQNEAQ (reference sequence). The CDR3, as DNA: TGTGCCAGCAGCGCGGGACTAGCGGGCTATAGCACAGATACGCAGTATTTT. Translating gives CASSAGLAGYSTDTQYF.

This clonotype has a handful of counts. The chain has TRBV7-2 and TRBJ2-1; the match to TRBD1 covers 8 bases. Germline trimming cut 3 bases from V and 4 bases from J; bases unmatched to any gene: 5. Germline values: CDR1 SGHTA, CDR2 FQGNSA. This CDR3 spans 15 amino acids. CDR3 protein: CASSFDRGFYNEQFF. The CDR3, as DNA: TGTGCCAGCAGCTTCGACAGGGGCTTTTACAATGAGCAGTTCTTC.

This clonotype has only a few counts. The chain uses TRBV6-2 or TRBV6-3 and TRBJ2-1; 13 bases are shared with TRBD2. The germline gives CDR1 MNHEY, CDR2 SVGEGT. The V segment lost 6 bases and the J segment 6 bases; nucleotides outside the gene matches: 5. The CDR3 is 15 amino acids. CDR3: CASRPLAGGANEQFF. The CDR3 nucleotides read TGTGCCAGCAGACCACTAGCGGGAGGGGCCAATGAGCAGTTCTTC.

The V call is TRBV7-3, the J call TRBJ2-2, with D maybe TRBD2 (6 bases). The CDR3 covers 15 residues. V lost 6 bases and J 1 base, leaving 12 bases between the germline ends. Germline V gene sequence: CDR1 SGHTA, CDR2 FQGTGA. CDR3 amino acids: CASRGGLLNTGELFF. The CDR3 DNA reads TGTGCCAGCAGGGGGGGACTCCTGAACACCGGGGAGCTGTTTTTT.

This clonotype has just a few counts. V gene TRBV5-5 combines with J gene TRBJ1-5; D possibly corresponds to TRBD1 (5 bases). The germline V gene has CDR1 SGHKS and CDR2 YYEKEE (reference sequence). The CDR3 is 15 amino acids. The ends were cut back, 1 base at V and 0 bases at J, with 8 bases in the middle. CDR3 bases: TGTGCCAGCAGCTTGTGGGGGAATAGCAATCAGCCCCAGCATTTT. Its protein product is CASSLWGNSNQPQHF.

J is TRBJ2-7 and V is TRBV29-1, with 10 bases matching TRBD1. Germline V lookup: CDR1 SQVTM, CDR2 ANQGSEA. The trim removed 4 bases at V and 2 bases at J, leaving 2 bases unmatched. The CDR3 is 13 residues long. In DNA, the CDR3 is TGCAGCGTTGGACAGGGGGCGACCTACGAGCAGTACTTC. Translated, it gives CSVGQGATYEQYF.

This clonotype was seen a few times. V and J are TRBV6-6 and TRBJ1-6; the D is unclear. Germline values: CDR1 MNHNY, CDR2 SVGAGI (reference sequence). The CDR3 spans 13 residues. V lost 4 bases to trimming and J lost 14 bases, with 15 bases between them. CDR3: CASSFMGFSTLHF. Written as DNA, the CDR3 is TGTGCCAGCAGTTTTATGGGGTTTTCTACCCTCCACTTT.

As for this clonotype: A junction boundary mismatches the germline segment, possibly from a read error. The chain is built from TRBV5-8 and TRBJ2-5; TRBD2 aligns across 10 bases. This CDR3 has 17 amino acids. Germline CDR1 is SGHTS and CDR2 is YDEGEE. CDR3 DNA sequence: TGTGCCAGCAGCCCCCTTAGCGGGAGGAGCTCCTACAATGAGCACTTCTTC. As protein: CASSPLSGRSSYNEHFF.

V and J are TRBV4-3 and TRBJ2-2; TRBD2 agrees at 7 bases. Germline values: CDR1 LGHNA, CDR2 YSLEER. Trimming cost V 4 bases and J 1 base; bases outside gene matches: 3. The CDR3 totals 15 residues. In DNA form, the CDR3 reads TGCGCCAGCAGCCTCAGCGGGATGAACACCGGGGAGCTGTTTTTT. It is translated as CASSLSGMNTGELFF.

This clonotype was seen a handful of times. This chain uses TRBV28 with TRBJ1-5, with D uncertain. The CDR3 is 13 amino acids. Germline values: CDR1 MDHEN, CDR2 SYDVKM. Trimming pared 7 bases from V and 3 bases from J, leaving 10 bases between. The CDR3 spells CASIKGINQPQHF. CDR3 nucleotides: TGTGCCAGCATAAAGGGAATCAATCAGCCCCAGCATTTT.

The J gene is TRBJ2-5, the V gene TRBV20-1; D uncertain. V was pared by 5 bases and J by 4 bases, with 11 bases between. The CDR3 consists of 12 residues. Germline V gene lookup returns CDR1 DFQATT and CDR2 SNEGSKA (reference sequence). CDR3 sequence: CSAQNDRETQYF. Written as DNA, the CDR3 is TGCAGTGCTCAGAACGATCGAGAGACCCAGTACTTC.

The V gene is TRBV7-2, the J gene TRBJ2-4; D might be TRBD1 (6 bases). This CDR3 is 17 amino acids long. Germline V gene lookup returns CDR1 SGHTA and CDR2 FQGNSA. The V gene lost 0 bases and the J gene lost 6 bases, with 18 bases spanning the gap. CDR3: CASSLAGQYGQGNIQYF. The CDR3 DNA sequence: TGTGCCAGCAGCTTAGCGGGACAATATGGGCAGGGAAACATTCAGTACTTC.

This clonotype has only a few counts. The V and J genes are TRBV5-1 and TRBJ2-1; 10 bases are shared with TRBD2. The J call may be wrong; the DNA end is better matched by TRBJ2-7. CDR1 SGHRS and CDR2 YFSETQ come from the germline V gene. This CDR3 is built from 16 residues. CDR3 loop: CASRPTLLAGEREQYF. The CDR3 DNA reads TGCGCCAGCAGACCGACCCTTCTAGCGGGAGAGCGGGAGCAGTACTTC.

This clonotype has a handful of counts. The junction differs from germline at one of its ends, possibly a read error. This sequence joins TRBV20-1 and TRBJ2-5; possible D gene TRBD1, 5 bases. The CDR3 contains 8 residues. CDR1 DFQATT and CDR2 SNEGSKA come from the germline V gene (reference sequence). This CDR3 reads CSATTRDF. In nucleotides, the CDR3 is TGCAGTGCCACCACCAGGGATTTC.

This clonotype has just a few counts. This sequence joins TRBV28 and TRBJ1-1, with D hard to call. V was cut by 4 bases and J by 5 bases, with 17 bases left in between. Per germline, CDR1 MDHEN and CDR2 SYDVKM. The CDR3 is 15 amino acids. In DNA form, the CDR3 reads TGTGCCAGCAGTTCCCCCTTATGGTTCTGGACTGAAGCTTTCTTT. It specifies CASSSPLWFWTEAFF.

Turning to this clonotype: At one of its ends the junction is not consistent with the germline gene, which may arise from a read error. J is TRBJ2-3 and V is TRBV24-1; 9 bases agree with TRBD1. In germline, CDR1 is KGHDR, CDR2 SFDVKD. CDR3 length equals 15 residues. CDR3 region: CATIAGTGKSDTQYF. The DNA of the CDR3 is TGTGCCACCATCGCCGGGACAGGGAAGTCAGATACACAGTATTTT.

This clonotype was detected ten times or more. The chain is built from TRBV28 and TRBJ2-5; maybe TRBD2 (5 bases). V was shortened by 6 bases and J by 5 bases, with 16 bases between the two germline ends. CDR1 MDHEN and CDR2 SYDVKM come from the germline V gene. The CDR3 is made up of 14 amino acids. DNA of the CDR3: TGTGCCAGCAGCTTACCCCGGGATGTTGAGACCCAGTACTTC. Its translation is CASSLPRDVETQYF.

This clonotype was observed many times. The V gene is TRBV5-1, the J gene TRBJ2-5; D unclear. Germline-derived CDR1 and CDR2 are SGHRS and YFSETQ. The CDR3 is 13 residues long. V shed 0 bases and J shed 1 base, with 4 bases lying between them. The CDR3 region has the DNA TGCGCCAGCAGCTTGGAAGGCCAAGAGACCCAGTACTTC. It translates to CASSLEGQETQYF.

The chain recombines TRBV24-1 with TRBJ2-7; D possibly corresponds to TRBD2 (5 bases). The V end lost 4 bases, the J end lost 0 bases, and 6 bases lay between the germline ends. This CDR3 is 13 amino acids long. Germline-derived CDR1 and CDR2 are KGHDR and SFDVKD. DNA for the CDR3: TGTGCCACCAGTGAGGGGAGCTCCTACGAGCAGTACTTC. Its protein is CATSEGSSYEQYF.

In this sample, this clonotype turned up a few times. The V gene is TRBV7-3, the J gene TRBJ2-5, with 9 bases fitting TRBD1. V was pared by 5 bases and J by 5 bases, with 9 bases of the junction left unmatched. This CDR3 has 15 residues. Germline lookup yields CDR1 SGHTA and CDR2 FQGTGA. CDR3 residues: CASSPGQGRYETQYF. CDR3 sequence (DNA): TGTGCCAGCAGCCCAGGACAGGGGAGATATGAGACCCAGTACTTC.

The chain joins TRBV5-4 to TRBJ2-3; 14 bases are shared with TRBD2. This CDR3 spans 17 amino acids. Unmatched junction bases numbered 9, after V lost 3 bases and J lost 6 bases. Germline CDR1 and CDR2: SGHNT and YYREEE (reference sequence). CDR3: CASSSGLAGGLSDTQYF. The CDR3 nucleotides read TGTGCCAGCAGCTCCGGACTAGCGGGGGGTCTGTCGGATACGCAGTATTTT.

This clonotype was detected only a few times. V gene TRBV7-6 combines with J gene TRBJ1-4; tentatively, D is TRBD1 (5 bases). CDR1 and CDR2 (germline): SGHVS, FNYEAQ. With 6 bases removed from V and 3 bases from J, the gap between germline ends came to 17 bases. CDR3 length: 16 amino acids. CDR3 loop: CASSPIRGEANEKLFF. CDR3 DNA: TGTGCCAGCAGTCCAATTCGGGGGGAGGCTAATGAAAAACTGTTTTTT.

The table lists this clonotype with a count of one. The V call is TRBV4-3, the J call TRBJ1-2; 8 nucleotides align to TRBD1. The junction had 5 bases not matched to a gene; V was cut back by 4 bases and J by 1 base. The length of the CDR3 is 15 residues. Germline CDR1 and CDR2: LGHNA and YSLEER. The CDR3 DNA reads TGCGCCAGCAGCCCCGGACAGGGTTATAACTATGGCTACACCTTC. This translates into CASSPGQGYNYGYTF.

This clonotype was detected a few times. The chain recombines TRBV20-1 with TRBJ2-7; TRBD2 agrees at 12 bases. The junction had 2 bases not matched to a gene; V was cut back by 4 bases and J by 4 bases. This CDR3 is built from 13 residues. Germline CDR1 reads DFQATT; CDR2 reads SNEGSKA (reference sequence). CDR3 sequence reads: CSATLAGGYEQYF. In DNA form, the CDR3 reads TGCAGTGCTACACTAGCGGGAGGATACGAGCAGTACTTC.

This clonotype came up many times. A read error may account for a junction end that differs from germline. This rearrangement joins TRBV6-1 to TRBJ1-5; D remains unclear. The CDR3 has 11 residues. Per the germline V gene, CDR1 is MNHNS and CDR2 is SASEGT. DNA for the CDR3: TGTGCCAGCAGTGAAGGGCGGCCTAGGAATTTT. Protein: CASSEGRPRNF.

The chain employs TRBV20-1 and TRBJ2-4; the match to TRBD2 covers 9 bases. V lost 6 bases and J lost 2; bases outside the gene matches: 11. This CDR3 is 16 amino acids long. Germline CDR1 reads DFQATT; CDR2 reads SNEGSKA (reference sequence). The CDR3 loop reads CSASPLSGGTKNIQYF. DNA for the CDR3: TGCAGTGCCTCTCCCCTGAGCGGGGGGACCAAAAACATTCAGTACTTC.